Below are 7 T cell receptor beta chains sequenced from a single sample in a study of immune cell composition in non-small cell lung cancer (dated by TCRdb to about 2017). Non-adjacent lung tissue from the same patient, taken as far from the tumour as possible and at least 3 cm away, was used for the normal lung samples. Libraries were constructed by the immunoSEQ multiplex PCR assay. The clones in this table, taken by TCRdb from immuneACCESS, are in-frame only. Not every clone is retained; where verified, under half of the shortfall comes from an unresolved V gene, and the cause of the rest is unknown. The sample includes around 6,300 clones, with approximately 77% observed a single time. The ten largest clonotypes hold about 6.4% of the sample. Sequenced sample: non-adjacent lung tissue. These receptors originate from a human donor with non-small cell lung cancer.

This clone was recorded only once. This sequence joins TRBV9 and TRBJ1-5, with 7 bases matching TRBD1. This CDR3 region has 13 residues. The junction had 6 bases not matched to a gene; V was cut back by 7 bases and J by 5 bases. CDR1 is SGDLS and CDR2 is YYNGEE in the germline V gene. The CDR3 region has the DNA TGTGCCAGCGGGGGGACAGCGGATCAGCCCCAGCATTTT. Its translation: CASGGTADQPQHF.

DNA for the CDR3: TGTGCCAGCAGTTCCTACACAGATACGCAGTATTTT. This encodes CASSSYTDTQYF. This sequence joins TRBV27 and TRBJ2-3; D uncertain. Trimming stripped 4 bases from V and 2 bases from J, with 4 bases between. The germline V gene has CDR1 MNHEY and CDR2 SMNVEV (reference sequence). CDR3 size: 12 residues.

The V call is TRBV27, the J call TRBJ2-7; tentative D call: TRBD2 (5 bases). CDR1 is MNHEY, CDR2 SMNVEV, per germline (reference sequence). The V end lost 6 bases, the J end lost 1 base, and 13 bases lay between the germline ends. The CDR3 extends over 14 amino acids. CDR3 region: CASSPLGDSYEQYF. The CDR3 DNA follows: TGTGCCAGCAGCCCTCTGGGAGATTCCTACGAGCAGTACTTC.

This clone rates as large. The V and J genes are TRBV7-3 and TRBJ1-5; tentatively, D is TRBD1 (5 bases). Trimming cost V 0 bases and J 3 bases, with 9 bases left between them. This CDR3 has 15 amino acids. CDR1 is SGHTA and CDR2 is FQGTGA in the germline V gene. Written as DNA, the CDR3 is TGTGCCAGCAGCTTAACGGGGGGAGTCAATCAGCCCCAGCATTTT. It is translated as CASSLTGGVNQPQHF.

The chain combines TRBV7-2 with TRBJ2-3, with D possibly matching TRBD1 (5 bases). Per the germline V gene, CDR1 is SGHTA and CDR2 is FQGNSA. V was trimmed by 5 bases and J by 9 bases, leaving 9 bases between them. This CDR3 comprises 11 residues. The CDR3: CASSQRQTQYF. For the CDR3, the DNA is TGTGCCAGCAGCCAAAGACAGACGCAGTATTTT.

This clone was observed a single time. The gene calls are TRBV28 and TRBJ2-7; TRBD2 matches at 10 bases. Germline CDR1 MDHEN, CDR2 SYDVKM. The CDR3 has 15 amino acids. Trimming took 6 bases from V and 4 from J; bases not matched to a gene: 9. The CDR3 bases are TGTGCCAGCAGACCCAGCGGGGGGGCCTCGTACGAGCAGTACTTC. It codes for CASRPSGGASYEQYF.

As DNA, the CDR3 is TGCGCCAGCAGCCAGACTAGCGGGGGAGTCACAGATACGCAGTATTTT. This codes for CASSQTSGGVTDTQYF. The V call is TRBV4-3, the J call TRBJ2-3; 12 nucleotides agree with TRBD2. Germline V lookup: CDR1 LGHNA, CDR2 YSLEER. The CDR3 runs to 16 residues. J was trimmed by 2 bases and V by 3 bases; bases with no gene match: 3.